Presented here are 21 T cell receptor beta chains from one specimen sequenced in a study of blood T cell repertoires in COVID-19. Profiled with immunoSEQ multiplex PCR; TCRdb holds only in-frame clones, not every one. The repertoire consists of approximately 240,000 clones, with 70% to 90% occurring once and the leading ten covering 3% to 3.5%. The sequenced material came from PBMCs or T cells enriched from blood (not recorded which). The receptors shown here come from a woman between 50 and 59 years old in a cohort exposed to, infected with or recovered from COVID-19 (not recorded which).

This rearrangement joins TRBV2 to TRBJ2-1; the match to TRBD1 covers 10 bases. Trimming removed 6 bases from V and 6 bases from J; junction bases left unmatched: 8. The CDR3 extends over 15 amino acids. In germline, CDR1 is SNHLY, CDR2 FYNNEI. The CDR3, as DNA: TGTGCCAGCAGCGGGGGACAGGGGCTATTCAATGAGCAGTTCTTC. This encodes CASSGGQGLFNEQFF.

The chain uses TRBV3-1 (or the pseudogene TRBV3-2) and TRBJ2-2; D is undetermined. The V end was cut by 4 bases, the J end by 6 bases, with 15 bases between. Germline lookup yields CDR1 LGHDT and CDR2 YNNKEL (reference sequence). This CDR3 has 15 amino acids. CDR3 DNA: TGTGCCAGCAGCCGCGGCAGATGGTACGCCGGGGAGCTGTTTTTT. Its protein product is CASSRGRWYAGELFF.

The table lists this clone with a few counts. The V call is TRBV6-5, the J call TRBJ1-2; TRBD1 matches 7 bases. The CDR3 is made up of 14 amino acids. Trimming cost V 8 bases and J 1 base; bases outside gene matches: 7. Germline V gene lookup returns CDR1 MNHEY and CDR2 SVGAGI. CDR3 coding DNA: TGTGCCAGCGGAGGAGACAGGGATAACTATGGCTACACCTTC. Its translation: CASGGDRDNYGYTF.

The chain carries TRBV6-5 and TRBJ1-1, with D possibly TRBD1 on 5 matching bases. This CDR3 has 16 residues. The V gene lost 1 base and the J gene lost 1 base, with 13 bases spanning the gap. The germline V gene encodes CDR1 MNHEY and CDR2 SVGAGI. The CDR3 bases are TGTGCCAGCAGTTACTTCATGGGAGGGGAGAACACTGAAGCTTTCTTT. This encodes CASSYFMGGENTEAFF.

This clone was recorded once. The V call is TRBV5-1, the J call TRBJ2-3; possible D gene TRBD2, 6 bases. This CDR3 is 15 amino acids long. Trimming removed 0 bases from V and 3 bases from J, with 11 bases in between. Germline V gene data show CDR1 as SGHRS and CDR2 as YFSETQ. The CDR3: CASSLDGGRTDTQYF. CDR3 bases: TGCGCCAGCAGCTTGGACGGGGGTAGGACAGATACGCAGTATTTT.

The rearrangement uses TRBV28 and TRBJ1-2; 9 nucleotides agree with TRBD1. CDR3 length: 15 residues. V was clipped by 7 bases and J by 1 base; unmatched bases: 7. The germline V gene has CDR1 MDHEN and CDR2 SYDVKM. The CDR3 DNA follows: TGTGCCAGCACCCCGGGGGGACAGGGTAACTATGGCTACACCTTC. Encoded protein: CASTPGGQGNYGYTF.

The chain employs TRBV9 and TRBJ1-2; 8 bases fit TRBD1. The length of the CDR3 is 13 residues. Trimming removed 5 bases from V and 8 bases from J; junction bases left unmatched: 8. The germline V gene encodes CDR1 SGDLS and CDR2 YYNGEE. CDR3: CASRKTGDGGYTF. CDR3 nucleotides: TGTGCCAGCAGGAAGACAGGGGATGGCGGCTACACCTTC.

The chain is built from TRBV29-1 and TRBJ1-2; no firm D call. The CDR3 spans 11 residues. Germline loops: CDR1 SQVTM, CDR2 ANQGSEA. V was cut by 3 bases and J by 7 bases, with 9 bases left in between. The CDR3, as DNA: TGCAGCGTTGATGGTGAGGGTGGCTACACCTTC. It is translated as CSVDGEGGYTF.

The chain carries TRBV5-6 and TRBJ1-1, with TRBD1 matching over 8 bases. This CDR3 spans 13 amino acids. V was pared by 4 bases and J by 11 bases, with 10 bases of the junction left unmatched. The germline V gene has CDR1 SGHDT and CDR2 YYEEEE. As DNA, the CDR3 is TGTGCCAGCAGCCCCGGGACAGGAGGCCGGGCTTTCTTT. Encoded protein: CASSPGTGGRAFF. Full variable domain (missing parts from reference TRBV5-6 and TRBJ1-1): DAGVTQSPTHLIKTRGQQVTLRCSPKSGHDTVSWYQQALGQGPQFIFQYYEEEERQRGNFPDRFSGHQFPNYSSELNVNALLLGDSALYLCASSPGTGGRAFFGQGTRLTVV.

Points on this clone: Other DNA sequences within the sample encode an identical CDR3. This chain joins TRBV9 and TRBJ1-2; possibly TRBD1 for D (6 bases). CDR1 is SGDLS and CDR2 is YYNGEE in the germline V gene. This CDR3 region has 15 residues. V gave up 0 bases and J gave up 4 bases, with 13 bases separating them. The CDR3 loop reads CASSVGGQGSYGYTF. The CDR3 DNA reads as TGTGCCAGCAGCGTAGGGGGGCAGGGTAGCTATGGCTACACCTTC.

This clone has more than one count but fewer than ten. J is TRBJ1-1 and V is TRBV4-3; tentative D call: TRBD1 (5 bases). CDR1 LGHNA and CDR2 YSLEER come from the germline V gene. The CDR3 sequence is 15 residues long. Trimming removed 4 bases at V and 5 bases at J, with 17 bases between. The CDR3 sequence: CASSPRFGAGTEAFF. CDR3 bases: TGCGCCAGCAGCCCCCGATTTGGGGCTGGAACTGAAGCTTTCTTT.

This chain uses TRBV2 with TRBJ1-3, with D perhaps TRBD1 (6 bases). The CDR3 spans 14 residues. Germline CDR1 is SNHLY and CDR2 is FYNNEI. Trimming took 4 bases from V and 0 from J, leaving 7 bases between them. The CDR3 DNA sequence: TGTGCCAGCAGTGTGGGACACTCTGGAAACACCATATATTTT. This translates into CASSVGHSGNTIYF.

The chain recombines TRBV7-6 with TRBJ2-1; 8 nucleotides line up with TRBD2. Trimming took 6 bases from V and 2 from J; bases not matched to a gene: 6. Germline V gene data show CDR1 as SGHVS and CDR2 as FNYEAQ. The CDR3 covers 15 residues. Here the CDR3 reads CASSAGTSTYNEQFF. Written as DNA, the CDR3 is TGTGCCAGCAGTGCCGGGACTAGTACCTACAATGAGCAGTTCTTC.

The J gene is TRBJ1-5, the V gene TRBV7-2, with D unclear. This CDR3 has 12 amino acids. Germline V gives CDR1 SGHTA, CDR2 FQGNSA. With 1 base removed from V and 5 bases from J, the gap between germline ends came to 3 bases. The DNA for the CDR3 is TGTGCCAGCAGCTTAGGCGATCAGCCCCAGCATTTT. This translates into CASSLGDQPQHF.

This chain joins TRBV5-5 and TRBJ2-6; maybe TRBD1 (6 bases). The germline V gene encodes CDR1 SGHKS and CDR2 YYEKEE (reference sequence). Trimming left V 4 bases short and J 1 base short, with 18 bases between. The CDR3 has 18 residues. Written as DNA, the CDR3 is TGTGCCAGCAGCCCCAGGACAGTTCGCGGATCTGGGGCCAACGTCCTGACTTTC. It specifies CASSPRTVRGSGANVLTF.

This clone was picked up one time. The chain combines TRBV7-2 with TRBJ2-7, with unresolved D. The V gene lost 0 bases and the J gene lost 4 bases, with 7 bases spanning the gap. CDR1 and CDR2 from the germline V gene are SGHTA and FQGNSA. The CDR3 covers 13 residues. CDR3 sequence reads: CASSLATRYEQYF. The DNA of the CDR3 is TGTGCCAGCAGCTTAGCGACACGGTACGAGCAGTACTTC.

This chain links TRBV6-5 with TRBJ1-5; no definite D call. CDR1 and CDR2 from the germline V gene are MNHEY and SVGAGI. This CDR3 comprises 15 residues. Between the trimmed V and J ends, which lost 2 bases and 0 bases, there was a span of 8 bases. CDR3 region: CASSYGGSSNQPQHF. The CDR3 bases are TGTGCCAGCAGTTACGGAGGGAGTAGCAATCAGCCCCAGCATTTT.

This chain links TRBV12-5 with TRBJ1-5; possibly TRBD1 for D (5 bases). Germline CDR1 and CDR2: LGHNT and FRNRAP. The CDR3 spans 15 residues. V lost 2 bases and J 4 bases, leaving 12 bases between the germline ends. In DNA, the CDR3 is TGTGCTAGTGGTTTGTTGTCAGGGTCAAATCAGCCCCAGCATTTT. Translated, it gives CASGLLSGSNQPQHF.

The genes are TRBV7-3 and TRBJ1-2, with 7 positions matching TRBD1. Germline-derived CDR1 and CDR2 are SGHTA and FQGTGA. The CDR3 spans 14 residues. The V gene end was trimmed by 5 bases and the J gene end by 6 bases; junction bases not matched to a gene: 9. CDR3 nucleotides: TGTGCCAGCAGCCCCCGACAGGGATCGGATGGCTACACCTTC. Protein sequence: CASSPRQGSDGYTF.

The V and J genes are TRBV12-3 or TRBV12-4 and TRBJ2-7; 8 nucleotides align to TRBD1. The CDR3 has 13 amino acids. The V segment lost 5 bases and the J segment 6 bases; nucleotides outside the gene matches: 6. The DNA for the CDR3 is TGTGCCAGCAGTCGTCAGGGGGCTGGCGAGCAGTACTTC. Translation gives CASSRQGAGEQYF.

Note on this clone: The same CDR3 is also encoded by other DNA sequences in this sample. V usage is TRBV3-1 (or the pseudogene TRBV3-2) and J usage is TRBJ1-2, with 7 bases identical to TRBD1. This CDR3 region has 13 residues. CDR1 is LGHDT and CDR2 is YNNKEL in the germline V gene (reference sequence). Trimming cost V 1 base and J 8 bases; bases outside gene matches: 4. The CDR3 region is CASSQGQGGGYTF. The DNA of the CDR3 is TGTGCCAGCAGCCAAGGACAGGGAGGAGGCTACACCTTC.